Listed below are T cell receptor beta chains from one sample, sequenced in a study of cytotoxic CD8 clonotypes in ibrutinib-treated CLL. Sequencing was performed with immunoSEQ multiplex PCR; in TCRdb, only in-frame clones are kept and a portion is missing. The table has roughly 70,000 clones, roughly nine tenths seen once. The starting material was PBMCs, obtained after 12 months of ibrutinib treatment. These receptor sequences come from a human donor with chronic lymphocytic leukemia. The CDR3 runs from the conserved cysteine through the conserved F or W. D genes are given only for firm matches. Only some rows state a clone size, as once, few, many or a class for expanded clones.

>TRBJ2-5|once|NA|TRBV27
TGTGCCAGCAGTTTATGGAGAGGGGAAGAGACCCAGTACTTC
CASSLWRGEETQYF
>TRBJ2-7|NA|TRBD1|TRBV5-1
TGCGCCAGCAGCTCTCTATCACAGGGGGACGAGCAGTACTTC
CASSSLSQGDEQYF
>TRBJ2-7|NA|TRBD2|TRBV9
TGTGCCAGCAGCTTGGGACTAGCTTCCTACGAGCAGTACTTC
CASSLGLASYEQYF
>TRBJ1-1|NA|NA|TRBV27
TGTGCCAGCAGTCCTCTAGGGATTGGGGGACACACTGAAGCTTTCTTT
CASSPLGIGGHTEAFF
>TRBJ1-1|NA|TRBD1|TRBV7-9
TGTGCCAGCAGCTCGAACAGGGGCATCAACACTGAAGCTTTCTTT
CASSSNRGINTEAFF
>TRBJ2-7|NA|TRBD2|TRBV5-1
TGCGCCAGCAGCTTGGTGGCTAGCGGCAGGACCTACGAGCAGTACTTC
CASSLVASGRTYEQYF
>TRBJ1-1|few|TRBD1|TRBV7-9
TGTGCCAGCAGTCCTCTAACAGGGGGTAGAACTGAAGCTTTCTTT
CASSPLTGGRTEAFF
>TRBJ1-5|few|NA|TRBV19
TGTGCCAGTAGTATCCGGGTGTACAGTCAATATAGCAATCAGCCCCAGCATTTT
CASSIRVYSQYSNQPQHF
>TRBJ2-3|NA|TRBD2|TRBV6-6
TGTGCCAGCAGTTACGGGCGGGAGAGGGGCACAGATACGCAGTATTTT
CASSYGRERGTDTQYF
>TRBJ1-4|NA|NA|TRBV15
TGTGCCACCAGCATGACAGCTAATGAAAAACTGTTTTTT
CATSMTANEKLFF
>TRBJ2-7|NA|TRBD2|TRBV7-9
TGTGCCAGCAGCTGGACTAGTCTGGGGGAGCAGTACTTC
CASSWTSLGEQYF
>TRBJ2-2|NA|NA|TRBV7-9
TGTGCCAGCAGCCTACAGGGGAACACCGGGGAGCTGTTTTTT
CASSLQGNTGELFF
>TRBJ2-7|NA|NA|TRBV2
TGTGCCAGCAGTGAAGCGCCGGGACCTCGCTACGAGCAGTACTTC
CASSEAPGPRYEQYF
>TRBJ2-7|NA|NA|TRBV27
TGTGCCAGCAGTAAATGGGACCGTAACTACGAGCAGTACTTC
CASSKWDRNYEQYF
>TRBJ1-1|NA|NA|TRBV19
TGTGCCAGTAGTATCCCCCCAGACGTAGACTCGCCTCTGAACACTGAAGCTTTCTTT
CASSIPPDVDSPLNTEAFF